The 18 T cell receptor beta chains in this list originate from one sample, sequenced in a study of cytomegalovirus exposure and HLA in healthy donors. Produced via immunoSEQ multiplex PCR; TCRdb's table is partial and in-frame only. The sample consists of about 160,000 clones, approximately 87% of them appearing once. Specimen: PBMCs. The receptors were gathered from a woman aged 25 to 45 in good health and CMV-seronegative.

This clone was detected a few times. The chain combines TRBV9 with TRBJ1-4; the D gene is possibly TRBD1 (5 bases). Germline CDR1 is SGDLS and CDR2 is YYNGEE. With 3 bases removed from V and 4 bases from J, the gap between germline ends came to 16 bases. The CDR3 covers 16 residues. The CDR3 DNA reads TGTGCCAGCAGCGCAGGGCTGGGGGAATTTAATGAAAAACTGTTTTTT. Translating it yields CASSAGLGEFNEKLFF.

The chain combines TRBV4-2 with TRBJ1-3, with D uncertain. The V gene's germline CDR1 is LGHNA and CDR2 YNFKEQ. V was shortened by 0 bases and J by 7 bases, with 10 bases between the two germline ends. There are 14 residues in the CDR3. CDR3 residues: CASSQDLEANTIYF. The CDR3 bases are TGTGCCAGCAGCCAAGATCTGGAGGCTAACACCATATATTTT.

The rearrangement joins TRBV19 to TRBJ1-1; a weak D match, TRBD1 (5 bases). The germline V gene has CDR1 LNHDA and CDR2 SQIVND (reference sequence). This CDR3 contains 13 residues. Trimming left V 5 bases short and J 3 bases short, with 10 bases between. The CDR3 DNA reads as TGTGCCAGTAGTCCGGGGCCGTACACTGAAGCTTTCTTT. It specifies CASSPGPYTEAFF.

To note about this clone: One end of the junction does not line up with germline, which may come from a read error. The rearrangement links TRBV7-2 to TRBJ2-7; 13 nucleotides match TRBD2. The CDR3 loop spans 14 amino acids. Germline V gene data show CDR1 as SGHTA and CDR2 as FQGNSA. CDR3 residues: CASSQTSGGPPPHF. The CDR3 nucleotides read TGTGCCAGCAGTCAGACTAGCGGGGGGCCTCCCCCTCACTTC.

J is TRBJ2-2 and V is TRBV28; TRBD1 matches at 8 bases. Germline CDR1 reads MDHEN; CDR2 reads SYDVKM. Trimming cost V 8 bases and J 2 bases; bases outside gene matches: 13. This CDR3 has 17 residues. DNA of the CDR3: TGTGCCAGCCGCTACCTACTCGGACAGGGTAACACCGGGGAGCTGTTTTTT. Protein product: CASRYLLGQGNTGELFF.

The rearrangement uses TRBV6-1 and TRBJ2-7; D remains ambiguous. The V end was cut by 3 bases, the J end by 3 bases, with 6 bases between. The CDR3 spans 12 residues. Germline loops: CDR1 MNHNS, CDR2 SASEGT. The CDR3 nucleotides are TGTGCCAGCAGTGAGTCCCTCTACGAGCAGTACTTC. Amino acid sequence: CASSESLYEQYF.

The chain employs TRBV27 and TRBJ1-1; D unresolved. The germline V gene encodes CDR1 MNHEY and CDR2 SMNVEV (reference sequence). Trimming removed 6 bases from V and 8 bases from J, with 13 bases in between. This CDR3 comprises 12 residues. CDR3 coding DNA: TGTGCCAGCAGACCGGTGATCAAAGAAGCTTTCTTT. Protein product: CASRPVIKEAFF.

The gene calls are TRBV6-1 and TRBJ1-5; TRBD1 is a possible D gene (5 bases). CDR1 is MNHNS, CDR2 SASEGT, per germline. Trimming removed 3 bases from V and 6 bases from J, with 15 bases in between. CDR3 length: 15 amino acids. CDR3 in DNA: TGTGCCAGCAGTGAGTTTCAGGGTACCAGTCAGCCCCAGCATTTT. Translating it yields CASSEFQGTSQPQHF.

This clone is a singleton in its sample. The rearrangement links TRBV4-3 to TRBJ2-7, with 12 nucleotides matching TRBD2. The V and J ends lost 0 bases and 0 bases, in that order; junction bases with no gene match: 6. The length of the CDR3 is 18 residues. Germline-derived CDR1 and CDR2 are LGHNA and YSLEER. CDR3 bases: TGCGCCAGCAGCCAAGATACCCTAGCGGGAGGGCCCTCCTACGAGCAGTACTTC. Translated, it gives CASSQDTLAGGPSYEQYF.

This chain links TRBV27 with TRBJ2-7, with unresolved D. Per the germline V gene, CDR1 is MNHEY and CDR2 is SMNVEV (reference sequence). The V end lost 5 bases, the J end lost 2 bases, and 7 bases lay between the germline ends. The CDR3 extends over 12 amino acids. As DNA, the CDR3 is TGTGCCAGCAGTCCCGGAACCTACGAGCAGTACTTC. Residues: CASSPGTYEQYF.

This clone was detected only a few times. The rearrangement links TRBV9 to TRBJ1-5, with 9 bases fitting TRBD1. V trimming: 4 bases; J trimming: 5 bases; junction bases outside the gene matches: 4. The CDR3 spans 14 residues. Germline V lookup: CDR1 SGDLS, CDR2 YYNGEE. The CDR3 bases are TGTGCCAGCAGCCGGACAGGGGATCATCAGCCCCAGCATTTT. Translating gives CASSRTGDHQPQHF.

This chain uses TRBV4-3 with TRBJ2-1; 8 bases map to TRBD2. The ends lost 3 bases at V and 0 bases at J; junction bases unmatched: 4. Germline assignment: CDR1 LGHNA and CDR2 YSLEER. This CDR3 region has 16 residues. CDR3 amino acids: CASSQGGGSSYNEQFF. The CDR3 DNA reads as TGCGCCAGCAGCCAGGGCGGGGGGAGCTCCTACAATGAGCAGTTCTTC.

This chain links TRBV7-8 with TRBJ2-1; 13 bases are shared with TRBD2. Unmatched junction bases numbered 18, after V lost 3 bases and J lost 1 base. The CDR3 contains 22 residues. From germline, CDR1 is SGHVS and CDR2 FQNEAQ. The CDR3: CASSFPGGTSGITRLSYNEQFF. CDR3 sequence (DNA): TGTGCCAGCAGCTTTCCCGGGGGGACTAGCGGGATAACTAGGTTATCCTACAATGAGCAGTTCTTC.

A few counts support this clone. This sequence joins TRBV7-6 and TRBJ1-6; weak D call: TRBD1 (6 bases). This CDR3 contains 16 residues. The germline V and J ends were trimmed by 4 bases and 8 bases, with 18 bases remaining between them. Germline V gene sequence: CDR1 SGHVS, CDR2 FNYEAQ. As DNA, the CDR3 is TGTGCCAGCAGCTACCAACCTCGGACAGATCATTCACCCCTCCACTTT. Translating gives CASSYQPRTDHSPLHF.

This chain joins TRBV7-2 and TRBJ2-3; TRBD1 matches 8 bases. V shed 1 base, J shed 4 bases, and the junction held 7 bases outside the gene matches. The V gene's germline CDR1 is SGHTA and CDR2 FQGNSA. The CDR3 runs to 16 residues. CDR3 sequence (DNA): TGTGCCAGCAGCTTAGGTGGACAGGGTACTGCAGATACGCAGTATTTT. Translating gives CASSLGGQGTADTQYF.

The chain is built from TRBV4-2 and TRBJ2-1; 12 bases line up with TRBD2. The CDR3 has 17 residues. In germline, CDR1 is LGHNA, CDR2 YNFKEQ. Germline trimming cut 0 bases from V and 0 bases from J; bases unmatched to any gene: 0. CDR3 sequence reads: CASSQETSGGSYNEQFF. The DNA for the CDR3 is TGTGCCAGCAGCCAAGAGACTAGCGGGGGCTCCTACAATGAGCAGTTCTTC.

The gene calls are TRBV14 and TRBJ2-1, with TRBD2 identical over 9 bases. The CDR3 consists of 17 residues. Germline V gives CDR1 SGHDN, CDR2 FVKESK. J gave up 10 bases and V 0 bases, and 13 bases lay outside the gene matches. The CDR3 spells CASSQDVVTSGVREQFF. The DNA for the CDR3 is TGTGCCAGCAGCCAAGACGTAGTGACTAGCGGCGTACGGGAGCAGTTCTTC.

This rearrangement joins TRBV19 to TRBJ2-7, with a weak D call TRBD2 (6 bases). CDR1 is LNHDA and CDR2 is SQIVND in the germline V gene (reference sequence). V was shortened by 6 bases and J by 0 bases, with 15 bases between the two germline ends. This CDR3 region has 15 residues. CDR3 sequence reads: CASSELAKSSYEQYF. The CDR3, as DNA: TGTGCCAGTAGCGAACTAGCAAAAAGCTCCTACGAGCAGTACTTC.